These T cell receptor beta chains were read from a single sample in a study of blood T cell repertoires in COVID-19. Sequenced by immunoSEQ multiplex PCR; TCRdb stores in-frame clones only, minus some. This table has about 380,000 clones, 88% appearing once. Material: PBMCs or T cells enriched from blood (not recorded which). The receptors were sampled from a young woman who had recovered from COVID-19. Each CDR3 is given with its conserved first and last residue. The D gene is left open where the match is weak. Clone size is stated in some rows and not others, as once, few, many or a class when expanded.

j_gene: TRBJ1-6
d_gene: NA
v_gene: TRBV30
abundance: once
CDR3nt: TGTGCCTGGAGTGTAGGGACAATCGGTAATTCACCCCTCCACTTT
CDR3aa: CAWSVGTIGNSPLHF

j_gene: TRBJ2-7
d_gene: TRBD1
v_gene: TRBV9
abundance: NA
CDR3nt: TGTGCCAGCAGCGCCTCCGGGACAGGGATGAACGAGCAGTACTTC
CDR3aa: CASSASGTGMNEQYF

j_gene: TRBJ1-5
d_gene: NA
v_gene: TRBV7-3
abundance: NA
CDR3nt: TGTGCCAGCAAAAGGGGCGGCAGGGCCCAGCATTTT
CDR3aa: CASKRGGRAQHF

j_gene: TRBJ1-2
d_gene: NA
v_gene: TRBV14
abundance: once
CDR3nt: TGTGCCAGCAGCCTCAACTCGGGACTTTTCTATGGCTACACCTTC
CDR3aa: CASSLNSGLFYGYTF

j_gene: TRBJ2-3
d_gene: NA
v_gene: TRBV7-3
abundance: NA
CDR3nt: TGTGCCAGCAGCCGTGGGGGGTTCGGGCAGTATTTT
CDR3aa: CASSRGGFGQYF

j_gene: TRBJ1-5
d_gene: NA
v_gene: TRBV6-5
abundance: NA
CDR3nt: TGTGCCAGCACCCAGGGATCTTTCAATCAGCCCCAGCATTTT
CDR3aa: CASTQGSFNQPQHF

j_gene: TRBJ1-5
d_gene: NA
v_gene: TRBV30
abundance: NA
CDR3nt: TGTGCCTGGAGTGTAAGGGGAGGCGGGATGGGCAATCAGCCCCAGCATTTT
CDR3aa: CAWSVRGGGMGNQPQHF

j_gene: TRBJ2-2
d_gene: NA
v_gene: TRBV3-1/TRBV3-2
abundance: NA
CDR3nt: TGTGCCAGCAGCCAAGCCAGGGTTTTTTACACCGGGGAGCTGTTTTTT
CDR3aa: CASSQARVFYTGELFF

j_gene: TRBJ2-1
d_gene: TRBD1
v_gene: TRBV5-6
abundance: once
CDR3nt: TGTGCCAGCAGCTCAGGGACAGGGGGAGCCTACAATGAGCAGTTCTTC
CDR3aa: CASSSGTGGAYNEQFF

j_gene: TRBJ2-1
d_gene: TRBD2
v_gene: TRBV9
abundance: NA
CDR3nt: TGTGCCAGCAACCATGGGGGGGACTACAATGAGCAGTTCTTC
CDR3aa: CASNHGGDYNEQFF

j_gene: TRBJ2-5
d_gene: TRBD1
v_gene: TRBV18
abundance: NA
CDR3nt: TGTGCCAGCTCGCGGGACAGGCAAGAGACCCAGTACTTC
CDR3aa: CASSRDRQETQYF

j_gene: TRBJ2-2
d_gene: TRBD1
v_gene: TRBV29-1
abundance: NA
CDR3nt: TGCAGCGCCCGGACAGGAAGTAACACCGGGGAGCTGTTTTTT
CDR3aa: CSARTGSNTGELFF

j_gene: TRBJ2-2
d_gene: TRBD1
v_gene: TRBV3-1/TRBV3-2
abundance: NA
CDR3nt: TGTGCCAGCAGGACTATGACAGGGAGCACCGGGGAGCTGTTTTTT
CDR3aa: CASRTMTGSTGELFF

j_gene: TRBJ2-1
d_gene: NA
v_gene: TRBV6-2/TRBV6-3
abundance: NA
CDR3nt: TGTGCCAGCAGTGACAGGAGCTCCTACAATGAGCAGTTCTTC
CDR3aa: CASSDRSSYNEQFF

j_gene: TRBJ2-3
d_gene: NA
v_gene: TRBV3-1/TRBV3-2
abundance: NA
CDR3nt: TGTGCCAGCAGCCCTCGAAACCGAGGGTCAGATACGCAGTATTTT
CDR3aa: CASSPRNRGSDTQYF

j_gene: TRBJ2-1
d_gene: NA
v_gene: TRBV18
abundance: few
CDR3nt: TGTGCCAGCTCACCGAAAGCTAATGAGCAGTTCTTC
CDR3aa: CASSPKANEQFF

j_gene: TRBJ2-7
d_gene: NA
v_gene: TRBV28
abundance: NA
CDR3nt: TGTGCCAGCAGCCTGACACAGGGTTACGAGCAGTACTTC
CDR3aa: CASSLTQGYEQYF

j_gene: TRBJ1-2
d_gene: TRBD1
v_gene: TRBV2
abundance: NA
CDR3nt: TGTGCCAGCAGTCCGGGACAGAGAACTAACTATGGCTACACCTTC
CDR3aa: CASSPGQRTNYGYTF

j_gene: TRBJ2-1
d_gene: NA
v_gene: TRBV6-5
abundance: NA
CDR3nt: TGTGCCAGCAGTTTCGGCCCTGGGGGGTCGGTCGATGAGCAGTTCTTC
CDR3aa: CASSFGPGGSVDEQFF